Shown below are 8 T cell receptor beta chains from a single sample sequenced in a study of post-analysis software for immune sequencing data. The TCR beta cDNA libraries carried unique molecular identifiers. One entry per CDR3 protein results from TCRdb running MiXCR on the PCR reads. The table records fewer than 900,000 distinct CDR3 sequences, around 42% of them present only once. The study, taken as a whole, reports: There were roughly five TRBV segments more frequent in patients than controls, and TRBV5-6, TRBV5-1 and TRBV20-1 were among them.

No antigens are known for them. The sequencing input was blood. The receptors come from a girl under 18 with multiple sclerosis.

Here the CDR3 reads CASSSPIAGGPNEQYF. The CDR3, as DNA: TGCGCCAGCAGCTCACCTATAGCGGGAGGGCCCAACGAGCAGTACTTC. J is TRBJ2-4 and V is TRBV5-1, with TRBD2 matching over 11 bases. TRBJ2-7 explains the end of the DNA better; the J call may be wrong. The CDR3 length is 16 residues. In germline, CDR1 is SGHRS, CDR2 YFSETQ.

The V call is TRBV20-1, the J call TRBJ1-5; TRBD1 aligns across 7 bases. CDR1 and CDR2 from the germline V gene are DFQATT and SNEGSKA (reference sequence). The V gene end was trimmed by 2 bases and the J gene end by 6 bases; junction bases not matched to a gene: 7. The CDR3 contains 14 residues. The CDR3 is CSARLQGTGQPQHF. Here the CDR3 DNA reads TGCAGTGCTAGATTACAGGGGACGGGTCAGCCCCAGCATTTT.

This clonotype was observed a few times. The V gene is TRBV10-3, the J gene TRBJ2-1, with 10 bases aligning to TRBD2. In germline, CDR1 is ENHRY, CDR2 SYGVKD. The J segment lost 3 bases and the V segment lost 5 bases, leaving 4 bases of the junction unmatched. The CDR3 is 15 amino acids. CDR3 amino acids: CAISPTSGIYNEQFF. CDR3 in DNA: TGTGCCATCAGTCCTACTAGCGGGATCTACAATGAGCAGTTCTTC.

The sample holds a few counts of this clonotype. The chain is built from TRBV20-1 and TRBJ2-5, with a tentative D call TRBD2 (6 bases). The closer fit of TRBJ2-7 to the DNA end suggests the J call may be wrong. Per the germline V gene, CDR1 is DFQATT and CDR2 is SNEGSKA (reference sequence). CDR3 length: 14 amino acids. The CDR3 DNA is TGCAGTGCTAGTGGGACCACCGGGCGGGGCGAGCAGTACTTC. Amino acids: CSASGTTGRGEQYF.

This sequence joins TRBV10-3 and TRBJ2-5; TRBD2 matches at 12 bases. The CDR3 contains 16 residues. Germline-derived CDR1 and CDR2 are ENHRY and SYGVKD. V shed 4 bases and J 2 bases; nucleotides not matched to a gene: 5. The CDR3 region has the DNA TGTGCCATCAGTGGCACTAGCGGGGGGTCTCAAGAGACCCAGTACTTC. This encodes CAISGTSGGSQETQYF.

The chain recombines TRBV20-1 with TRBJ2-3; tentatively, D is TRBD1 or TRBD2 (5 bases each). CDR3 length: 14 amino acids. V lost 6 bases, J lost 2 bases, and 15 bases lay in between. Looked up from germline, CDR1 is DFQATT and CDR2 is SNEGSKA (reference sequence). CDR3 sequence reads: CSAPGRGPTDTQYF. In DNA, the CDR3 is TGCAGTGCCCCGGGCCGGGGCCCCACAGATACGCAGTATTTT.

This clonotype was counted a few times. The J gene is TRBJ2-7, the V gene TRBV4-3; TRBD1 is a possible D gene (5 bases). The CDR3 has 13 residues. The germline CDR1 and CDR2 sequences are LGHNA and YSLEER. Trimming left V 5 bases short and J 4 bases short, with 12 bases between. CDR3 sequence (DNA): TGCGCCAGCAGCTACCGACAGTCGTACGAGCAGTACTTC. Translated: CASSYRQSYEQYF.

This clonotype was observed at least ten times. A junction end diverges from the germline sequence, so it may reflect a read error. The chain carries TRBV12-3 or TRBV12-4 and TRBJ2-5, with D unresolved. This CDR3 has 12 residues. DNA for the CDR3: TGTGCCAGCAGCTTAGTGGGAGAGACCCAGTACTTC. Its protein product is CASSLVGETQYF.